A selection of T cell receptor beta chains follows, all from one sample in a study of a mutant IDH1 vaccine in newly diagnosed glioma. Assay used: immunoSEQ multiplex PCR; TCRdb lists only in-frame clones, some missing. The sample includes about 52,000 clones, around nine tenths of them seen just once. These receptors lack a known antigen. The material sequenced was PBMCs, taken from a glioma patient whose treatment included an IDH1 peptide vaccine. The receptors originated from a man aged 45-60 years with glioma. Both conserved end residues are part of each CDR3. The D gene is left open where the match is weak. Rows give clone size only sometimes, using once, few, many, or a class for an expanded clone.

size	V	D	J	CDR3	DNA
-	TRBV4-2	-	TRBJ1-2	CASSQMRSWTDGYTF	TGTGCCAGCAGCCAGATGCGCTCTTGGACGGATGGCTACACCTTC
-	TRBV5-6	-	TRBJ2-7	CASSLNWEQYF	TGTGCCAGCAGTTTAAACTGGGAGCAGTACTTC
-	TRBV29-1	TRBD1	TRBJ2-5	CSVRQGLSGTQYF	TGCAGCGTCAGACAGGGGCTATCGGGGACCCAGTACTTC
-	TRBV6-5	-	TRBJ1-4	CASSYSTGKSEKLFF	TGTGCCAGCAGTTACTCTACAGGGAAGTCTGAAAAACTGTTTTTT
-	TRBV6-5	TRBD2	TRBJ2-3	CASSYTGLAGADTQYF	TGTGCCAGCAGTTACACAGGGCTAGCGGGAGCTGATACGCAGTATTTT
-	TRBV5-6	-	TRBJ2-7	CASSLSGPYEQYF	TGTGCCAGCAGCTTGTCAGGACCCTACGAGCAGTACTTC
once	TRBV28	-	TRBJ1-1	CASSFGGANTEAFF	TGTGCCAGCAGTTTTGGGGGGGCGAACACTGAAGCTTTCTTT
-	TRBV4-2	-	TRBJ2-7	CASSLLPGGTGWYEQYF	TGTGCCAGCAGCCTACTCCCGGGGGGGACAGGGTGGTACGAGCAGTACTTC
-	TRBV5-1	-	TRBJ2-7	CASSLAMFNSYEQYF	TGCGCCAGCAGCTTGGCCATGTTTAACTCCTACGAGCAGTACTTC
-	TRBV10-3	TRBD2	TRBJ2-7	CAISESGTSAEQYF	TGTGCCATCAGTGAGTCCGGGACTAGCGCCGAGCAGTACTTC
-	TRBV7-6	TRBD2	TRBJ2-5	CASSWTSGREETQYF	TGTGCCAGCAGCTGGACTAGCGGGAGGGAAGAGACCCAGTACTTC
-	TRBV19	-	TRBJ1-5	CASQALQGGNQPQHF	TGTGCCAGTCAAGCCCTACAGGGCGGAAATCAGCCCCAGCATTTT
-	TRBV6-5	-	TRBJ1-2	CASSYGRRGQNYGYTF	TGTGCCAGCAGTTACGGGCGCCGAGGACAAAACTATGGCTACACCTTC
-	TRBV5-8	-	TRBJ2-2	CASSSFTGELFF	TGTGCCAGCAGCTCATTCACCGGGGAGCTGTTTTTT
-	TRBV5-1	-	TRBJ1-1	CASSFGGSTMNTEAFF	TGCGCCAGCAGCTTCGGGGGATCGACCATGAACACTGAAGCTTTCTTT
once	TRBV19	TRBD1	TRBJ1-1	CASSTPRGQGASEAFF	TGTGCCAGTAGTACTCCCCGAGGACAGGGGGCCTCTGAAGCTTTCTTT
-	TRBV9	TRBD1	TRBJ1-2	CASSEGAAAASAYGYTF	TGTGCCAGCAGCGAGGGGGCCGCGGCAGCCTCGGCCTATGGCTACACCTTC
-	TRBV6-5	-	TRBJ1-2	CASSSGLALYGYTF	TGTGCCAGCAGCTCGGGACTAGCCCTCTATGGCTACACCTTC